This T cell receptor (beta chain) emerged from a study of beta chain features in type 1 diabetes. Across the study: The patient and healthy donor groups were comparable for age, gender and cell yields.

Each sorted population was over 95% pure. Since all of the isolated RNA was reverse transcribed, expressed TCRB transcripts were what got sequenced. TCRdb's table, derived via immunoSEQ multiplex PCR, lists solely in-frame clones and lacks some. This table has 300,000 to 450,000 clones, 9.6% appearing once. The CDR3 runs to 12 residues. Germline V gene sequence: CDR1 SGHAT, CDR2 FQNNGV. V lost 5 bases and J 10 bases, leaving 14 bases between the germline ends. Study results and caveats: Shortening that was moderate but significant affected the TCRB CDR3s of Type 1 diabetes patients in all four CD4+ subsets.

Points on this clone: Its antigen is undetermined.

The chain joins TRBV11-2 to TRBJ1-1; a possible D gene is TRBD1 (6 bases). This receptor was obtained from a man aged 30 to 39 with type 1 diabetes. The source material was central memory CD4+ T cells from blood. CDR3 region: CASSPGGPGAFF. CDR3 nucleotides: TGTGCCAGCAGCCCCGGGGGGCCCGGAGCTTTCTTT.